The source of this TCR beta chain is a study of shared clonotypes between healthy human individuals. Overall study: CD4 naive and memory got three plates each, CD8 naive two, CD8 memory one.

Only in-frame clones appear in the TCRdb table, and some are missing; sequencing was by immunoSEQ multiplex PCR. Altogether about 2.3 million clones are present, over 90% being singletons, with the ten largest covering about 0.39%. The V and J ends lost 3 bases and 4 bases respectively, with 14 bases between them. The V gene's germline CDR1 is MGHDK and CDR2 SYGVNS. The CDR3 is 15 amino acids. Sequenced: naive CD4+ T cells from PBMCs. Described subset: CD45RA+ positively selected. This TCR was recovered from a young man in good health. Some clones in this sample may be carry-over from other donors' samples. V is TRBV25-1 and J is TRBJ2-3, with TRBD1 as a possible D gene (5 bases). The CDR3 region has the DNA TGTGCCAGCAGTGATTCAGGCAGGGTCCCAGATACGCAGTATTTT. Translating gives CASSDSGRVPDTQYF. The full variable domain, completed using reference TRBV25-1 and TRBJ2-3, is EADIYQTPRYLVIGTGKKITLECSQTMGHDKMYWYQQDPGMELHLIHYSYGVNSTEKGDLSSESTVSRIRTEHFPLTLESARPSHTSQYLCASSDSGRVPDTQYFGPGTRLTVL.